This record concerns one T cell receptor (beta chain) sequence. The sample is drawn from a study of T-cell reconstitution after alpha-beta-depleted transplantation in children. Using unique molecular identifiers, the investigators prepared the TCRbeta library. MiXCR, run by TCRdb on the PCR reads, gives a single entry per CDR3 protein. The top ten hold more than 2% of the sample, which has a few hundred thousand distinct CDR3 sequences, around 10% seen once. The junction had 12 bases not matched to a gene; V was cut back by 5 bases and J by 8 bases. The CDR3 has 14 residues. From germline, CDR1 is DFQATT and CDR2 SNEGSKA (reference sequence).

The chain is built from TRBV20-1 and TRBJ2-4; 7 bases align to TRBD2. This TCR came from a human donor who donated a stem cell graft to a child with acute lymphoblastic leukemia. The material sequenced was PBMCs from the stem cell graft donor, taken from the stem cell graft. CDR3 sequence: CSAPSSPGRDIQYF. The CDR3, as DNA: TGCAGTGCTCCGTCTAGCCCGGGGAGGGACATTCAGTACTTC.